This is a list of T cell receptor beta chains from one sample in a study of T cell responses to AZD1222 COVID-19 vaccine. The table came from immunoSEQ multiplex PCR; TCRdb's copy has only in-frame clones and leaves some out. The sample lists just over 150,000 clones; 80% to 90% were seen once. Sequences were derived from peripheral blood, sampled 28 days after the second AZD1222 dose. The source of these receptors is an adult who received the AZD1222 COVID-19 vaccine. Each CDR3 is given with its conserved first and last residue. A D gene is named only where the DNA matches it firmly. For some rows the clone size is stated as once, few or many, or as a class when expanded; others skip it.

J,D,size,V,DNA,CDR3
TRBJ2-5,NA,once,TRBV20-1,TGCAGTGCTAGTTTCAGTAAAGAGACCCAGTACTTC,CSASFSKETQYF
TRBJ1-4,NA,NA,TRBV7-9,TGTGCCAGCAGCTTGGCAGGCGGAGGTGAAAAACTGTTTTTT,CASSLAGGGEKLFF
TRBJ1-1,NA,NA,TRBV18,TGTGCCAGCTCACGATCCGGGTGGGACACTGAAGCTTTCTTT,CASSRSGWDTEAFF
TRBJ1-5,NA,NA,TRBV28,TGTGCCAGCAAACAACCCCAAGGTCAGCCCCAGCATTTT,CASKQPQGQPQHF
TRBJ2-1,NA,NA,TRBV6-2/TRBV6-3,TGTGCCAGCAGTTACACCTCGGGAAGCGGGTTAACGTGGAATGAGCAGTTCTTC,CASSYTSGSGLTWNEQFF
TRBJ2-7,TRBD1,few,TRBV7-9,TGTGCCAGCAGCCGGGGACAGACGTCCTACGAGCAGTACTTC,CASSRGQTSYEQYF
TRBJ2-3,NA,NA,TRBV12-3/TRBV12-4,TGTGCCAGCAGTTTAGAGTCGTGGCATACGCAGTATTTT,CASSLESWHTQYF
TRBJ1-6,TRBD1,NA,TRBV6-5,TGTGCCAGCAGACGCGACAGGGTTGGGTCACCCCTCCACTTT,CASRRDRVGSPLHF
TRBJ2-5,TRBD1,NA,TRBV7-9,TGTGCCAGCAGCTTAGGCAGGGGGGAGACCCAGTACTTC,CASSLGRGETQYF
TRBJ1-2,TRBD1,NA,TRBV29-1,TGCAGTACACAGGGGCCCAAAGGCTACACCTTC,CSTQGPKGYTF
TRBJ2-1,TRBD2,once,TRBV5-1,TGCGCCAGCACCCTAGCGGGGAGCTACAATGAGCAGTTCTTC,CASTLAGSYNEQFF
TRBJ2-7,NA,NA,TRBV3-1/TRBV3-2,TGTGCCAGCAGCCAGGCGGTTCGGCGCGAGCAGTACTTC,CASSQAVRREQYF
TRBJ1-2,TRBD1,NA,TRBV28,TGTGCCAGCAGTTTGAGGGGGCGAGACTATGGCTACACCTTC,CASSLRGRDYGYTF
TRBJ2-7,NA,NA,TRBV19,TGTGCCAGTAGTATAGGAAGCGGAGCCCCCCTCTCCTACGAGCAGTACTTC,CASSIGSGAPLSYEQYF
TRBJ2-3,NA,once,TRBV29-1,TGCAGCGTTGAAGATGCGGGGACTTGCACAGATACGCAGTATTTT,CSVEDAGTCTDTQYF
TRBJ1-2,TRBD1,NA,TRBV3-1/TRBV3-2,TGTGCCAGCAGTACAGGGGGAGCCTCTAACTATGGCTACACCTTC,CASSTGGASNYGYTF
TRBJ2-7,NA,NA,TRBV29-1,TGCAGCGTTGCCGGCGGATACCCCTACGAGCAGTACTTC,CSVAGGYPYEQYF
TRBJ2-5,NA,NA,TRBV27,TGTGCCAGCAGTTCCCAGGGCCGAGGCCCTGGGGGAGAGACCCAGTACTTC,CASSSQGRGPGGETQYF
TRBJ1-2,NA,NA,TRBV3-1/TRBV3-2,TGTGCCAGCAGCCAAGAACAGGGCCTCGGTGGCTACACCTTC,CASSQEQGLGGYTF
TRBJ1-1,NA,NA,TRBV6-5,TGTGCCAGCAGAGACCGGACGGGGAACACTGAAGCTTTCTTT,CASRDRTGNTEAFF
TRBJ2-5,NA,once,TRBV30,TGTGCCTGGAGTCCAATAGCCGGGGAGACCCAGTACTTC,CAWSPIAGETQYF
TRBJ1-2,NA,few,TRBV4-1,TGCGCCAGCAGCCAAGTCGGGCAGGGAAACTATGGCTACACCTTC,CASSQVGQGNYGYTF
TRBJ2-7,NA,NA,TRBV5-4,TGTGCCAGCAGCTCGCCGGCAGGGCCTACCTACGAGCAGTACTTC,CASSSPAGPTYEQYF
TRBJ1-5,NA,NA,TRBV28,TGTGCCAGCAGGACTACCGGCAATCAGCCCCAGCATTTT,CASRTTGNQPQHF
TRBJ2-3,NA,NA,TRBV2,TGTGCCAGCAGTCCTTCAGAAGTTAGCACAGATACGCAGTATTTT,CASSPSEVSTDTQYF
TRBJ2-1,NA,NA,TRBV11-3,TGTGCCAGCAGCTTAGCGGGAGAAGCCTACAATGAGCAGTTCTTC,CASSLAGEAYNEQFF
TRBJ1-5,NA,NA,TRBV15,TGTGCCACCAGCAGAGATCGGAGAGGGAATCAGCCCCAGCATTTT,CATSRDRRGNQPQHF
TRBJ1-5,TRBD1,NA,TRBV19,TGTGCCAGTAGTTCCGACAGGGTGGGTTGGCCCCAGCATTTT,CASSSDRVGWPQHF
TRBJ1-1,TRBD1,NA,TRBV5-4,TGTGCCAGCAGCCTTCGAGACAGGGAGGGAGCTGCTTTCTTT,CASSLRDREGAAFF
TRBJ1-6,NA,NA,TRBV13,TGTGCCAGCAGCGGGAATTCACCCCTCCACTTT,CASSGNSPLHF
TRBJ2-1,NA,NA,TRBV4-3,TGCGCCAGCAGCCAAGAACCCACGAGTATTCTCAATGAGCAGTTCTTC,CASSQEPTSILNEQFF
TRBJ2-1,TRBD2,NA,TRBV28,TGTGCCAGCATCACCGGGACTAGCGGAAGCAATGAGCAGTTCTTC,CASITGTSGSNEQFF